A selection of T cell receptor beta chains follows, all from one sample in a study of T-cell reconstitution after alpha-beta-depleted transplantation in children. In TCRdb, the PCR reads were re-called with MiXCR into one record per CDR3 protein. The sample consists of 150,000 to 250,000 distinct CDR3 sequences, 6.3% of them appearing once. The source material was PBMCs, sampled before TCRalphabeta/CD19-depleted stem cell transplant. The receptor set was obtained from a girl less than two years old with combined immunodeficiency, due to receive a stem cell transplant. Each CDR3 is given with its conserved first and last residue. Each record gives: V gene, J gene, D gene, clone size, CDR3 DNA, CDR3 protein. D genes are given only for firm matches. Size is omitted from some rows. Given values are once, few, many or a class for expanded clones.

TRBV4-3,TRBJ2-1,TRBD2,many,TGCGCCAGCAGCCTTATAGCGGGGGGGCTCAATGAGCAGTTCTTC,CASSLIAGGLNEQFF
TRBV7-8,TRBJ2-2,TRBD2,many,TGTGCCAGCAGCTTACCGGGAGGCCGGAACACCGGGGAGCTGTTTTTT,CASSLPGGRNTGELFF
TRBV29-1,TRBJ2-5,TRBD2,many,TGCAGCATAAGAGCGGGGGGAGGAGAGACCCAGTACTTC,CSIRAGGGETQYF
TRBV27,TRBJ2-5,.,many,TGTGCCAGCAGTTCTATTTTCGCGGCGGAGCAAGAGACCCAGTACTTC,CASSSIFAAEQETQYF
TRBV12-3/TRBV12-4,TRBJ2-3,.,many,TGTGCCAGCAGTTTATCCTCCACAGATACGCAGTATTTT,CASSLSSTDTQYF
TRBV4-1,TRBJ2-7,TRBD1,many,TGCGCCAGCAGCCTTATGAGTTGGGACAGGGTAACCTACGAGCAGTACTTC,CASSLMSWDRVTYEQYF
TRBV11-3,TRBJ2-1,TRBD2,many,TGTGCCAGCAGCCAGCGACTAGCGGGGTGGAGTGAGCAGTTCTTC,CASSQRLAGWSEQFF
TRBV29-1,TRBJ2-4,.,many,TGCAGCGTTCGTAACCGGGCCCAAAAATGGGACATTCAGTACTTC,CSVRNRAQKWDIQYF
TRBV10-2,TRBJ2-3,TRBD2,many,TGCGCCAGCAGTGGGACTAGCGTAAAATCGATCACAGATACGCAGTATTTT,CASSGTSVKSITDTQYF
TRBV5-1,TRBJ2-7,TRBD2,many,TGCGCCAGCAGCCCTGGGGGGGACTACGAGCAGTACTTC,CASSPGGDYEQYF
TRBV7-2,TRBJ1-2,.,many,TGTGCCAGCAGCCCGTCCGGGACACATTATGGCTACACCTTC,CASSPSGTHYGYTF
TRBV6-5,TRBJ1-2,.,many,TGTGCCAGCGAGGGAGACTATGGCTACACCTTC,CASEGDYGYTF
TRBV5-1,TRBJ2-3,TRBD2,few,TGCGCCAGCAGCTTGGCCGGGGGGGGTCTCATTCTAAATCTGGGGGCCGATACGCAGTATTTT,CASSLAGGGLILNLGADTQYF
TRBV6-2/TRBV6-3,TRBJ2-7,.,few,TGTGCCAGCAGTTACACCTCGCGCGCATGGACAGCTTACTACGAGCAGTACTTC,CASSYTSRAWTAYYEQYF
TRBV7-2,TRBJ2-7,TRBD1,many,TGTGCCAGCAGCTACCACGGGACAGGGTCGTACGAGCAGTACTTC,CASSYHGTGSYEQYF
TRBV5-5,TRBJ2-5,.,many,TGTGCCAGCAGGAAGACAGATCCCGGAGAGACCCAGTACTTC,CASRKTDPGETQYF
TRBV4-1,TRBJ2-7,TRBD1,few,TGCGCCAGCAGCCAAGATCCCGGGACAGCTTCCTACGAGCAGTACTTC,CASSQDPGTASYEQYF
TRBV12-3/TRBV12-4,TRBJ2-1,TRBD2,many,TGTGCCAGCAGTTCTTCCGGGACTAGACCATACAATGAGCAGTTCTTC,CASSSSGTRPYNEQFF
TRBV29-1,TRBJ1-2,TRBD1,many,TGCAGCGTCCATGGACAGGGGCCCTATGGCTACACCTTC,CSVHGQGPYGYTF
TRBV29-1,TRBJ2-3,.,many,TGCAGCGCCGGACTTCAGGGGCCCACCACAGATACGCAGTATTTT,CSAGLQGPTTDTQYF
TRBV21-1,TRBJ2-3,.,many,TGTGCCAGCAGCGCCCGGGACAGGGTCGTTGGCAGGGCGCAGTATTTT,CASSARDRVVGRAQYF
TRBV14,TRBJ1-1,.,many,TGTGCCAGCAGTCCGCTTGCAGGGAACACTGAAGCTTTCTTT,CASSPLAGNTEAFF
TRBV3-1,TRBJ2-2,.,.,TGTGCCAGCAGCCGTTTGGGGGCCGGGGAGCTGTTTTTT,CASSRLGAGELFF
TRBV12-3/TRBV12-4,TRBJ2-1,.,many,TGTGCCAGCAGTTGGGTAGGGGGAATCAATGAGCAGTTCTTC,CASSWVGGINEQFF
TRBV29-1,TRBJ1-1,.,many,TGCAGCGTTGAAGATCCGGGACGTCCGAACACTGAAGCTTTCTTT,CSVEDPGRPNTEAFF
TRBV14,TRBJ2-7,TRBD1,few,TGTGCCAGCAGCCACCCGGGACAGCCCCAAACGGGGATGATGAGCTTCCCAGACTCCTACGAGCAGTACTTC,CASSHPGQPQTGMMSFPDSYEQYF
TRBV5-6,TRBJ2-3,TRBD2,few,TGTGCCAGCAGCTGGGGCCCCCCACTAGCGGGGGAGACTAGCACAGATACGCAGTATTTT,CASSWGPPLAGETSTDTQYF
TRBV6-1,TRBJ2-3,.,many,TGTGCCAGCAGTACGAGACCCACAGATACGCAGTATTTT,CASSTRPTDTQYF
TRBV20-1,TRBJ2-5,TRBD2,many,TGCAGTGCCCAAACTAGCGGGAGTGGGAAGACCCAGTACTTC,CSAQTSGSGKTQYF
TRBV11-3,TRBJ2-7,.,many,TGTGCCAGCAGCCCTCGAGACGGATTCCACGAGCAGTACTTC,CASSPRDGFHEQYF
TRBV20-1,TRBJ2-1,TRBD1,many,TGCAGTGCTAGGGGCCGGGACAGGGGACCGAATGAGCAGTTCTTC,CSARGRDRGPNEQFF
TRBV20-1,TRBJ2-1,TRBD2,many,TGCAGTTGCAAAGGACTAGCGGGAGGAGTTTCCTACAATGAGCAGTTCTTC,CSCKGLAGGVSYNEQFF
TRBV12-3/TRBV12-4,TRBJ2-3,TRBD2,many,TGTGCCAGCCACGCCCGCGGGAGGGTAGCGGATACGCAGTATTTT,CASHARGRVADTQYF
TRBV30,TRBJ1-5,.,.,TGTGCCATGGGACCCCAAGGGGATCAGCCCCAGCATTTT,CAMGPQGDQPQHF
TRBV18,TRBJ2-7,TRBD1,.,TGTGCCAGCTCACCACTGCACACAGGGGGGAGCTCCTACGAGCAGTACTTC,CASSPLHTGGSSYEQYF
TRBV20-1,TRBJ2-1,.,many,TGCAGTGCTAGAGATGGGCGGGCCGTAAATGAGCAGTTCTTC,CSARDGRAVNEQFF
TRBV5-5,TRBJ2-1,TRBD2,.,TGTGCCAGCAGCTATGAGACTAGCGTCAGCAGCTCCTACAATGAGCAGTTCTTC,CASSYETSVSSSYNEQFF
TRBV5-5,TRBJ2-1,TRBD2,many,TGTGCCAGCAGCTTTGGAGCGGGAGTCTACAATGAGCAGTTCTTC,CASSFGAGVYNEQFF
TRBV28,TRBJ1-3,.,many,TGTGCCAGCAGTGTACTGACGGTGCGCTCTGGAAACACCATATATTTT,CASSVLTVRSGNTIYF
TRBV11-1,TRBJ2-3,TRBD1,many,TGTGCCAGCAGCTCAACAGGGGGCTGGGGGTACAGGACTAGCACAGATACGCAGTATTTT,CASSSTGGWGYRTSTDTQYF
TRBV11-2,TRBJ2-7,.,many,TGTGCCAGCAGCTTAGGTTACAGTTCCTACGAGCAGTACTTC,CASSLGYSSYEQYF
TRBV7-9,TRBJ1-1,TRBD1,many,TGTGCCAGCAGCTTAGTGGGGACAGTGAACACTGAAGCTTTCTTT,CASSLVGTVNTEAFF
TRBV25-1,TRBJ2-1,TRBD2,many,TGTGCCAGCACTCAGACCGGGACTAGCGGGAGTGAGCAGTTCTTC,CASTQTGTSGSEQFF
TRBV5-1,TRBJ2-1,.,many,TGCGCCAGCAGAAATACAGGGACCACCTACAATGAGCAGTTCTTC,CASRNTGTTYNEQFF
TRBV7-9,TRBJ2-5,TRBD2,many,TGTGCCAGCAGCTTAGCGATGACTAGCGGGAGGGAAGAGACCCAGTACTTC,CASSLAMTSGREETQYF
TRBV27,TRBJ2-3,.,many,TGTGCCAGCAGTTTATGGTGGGATAATCCAGATACGCAGTATTTT,CASSLWWDNPDTQYF
TRBV9,TRBJ1-1,.,many,TGTGCCAGCACCCCGGACTGGGGGGGAGGCAACACTGAAGCTTTCTTT,CASTPDWGGGNTEAFF
TRBV28,TRBJ2-1,TRBD1,many,TGTGCCAGCAGTTCAATGGACAGGGACCCCTACAATGAGCAGTTCTTC,CASSSMDRDPYNEQFF
TRBV7-2,TRBJ1-1,TRBD1,many,TGTGCCAGCAGCTTACAGGGGGCTGACACTGAAGCTTTCTTT,CASSLQGADTEAFF
TRBV20-1,TRBJ2-3,TRBD2,many,TGCAGTGCCGAAGGACTAGCGGGAGAGAGGGGAACAGATACGCAGTATTTT,CSAEGLAGERGTDTQYF
TRBV11-1,TRBJ2-2,TRBD2,many,TGTGCCAGCAGCTATACCCCACTAGCGGGAGGGCCGGACACCGGGGAGCTGTTTTTT,CASSYTPLAGGPDTGELFF
TRBV5-5,TRBJ2-5,TRBD1,many,TGTGCCAGCAGCGGGAACCCTGACAGGGGCTCGGGGGAGACCCAGTACTTC,CASSGNPDRGSGETQYF
TRBV9,TRBJ1-2,TRBD1,.,TGTGCCAGCACTCCTGGGGACAGGGAGGATGGCTACACCTTC,CASTPGDREDGYTF
TRBV27,TRBJ2-7,.,many,TGTGCCAGCTCTGGGGGGGCTAGCAGACTACGCGGGCAGTACTTC,CASSGGASRLRGQYF
TRBV21-1,TRBJ2-1,.,.,TGTGCCAGCAGCAATCGGACGCGCGGCACCAGGGGTGAGCAGTTCTTC,CASSNRTRGTRGEQFF
TRBV27,TRBJ2-1,.,many,TGTGCCAGCAGTTTGTGGCAGTTCAATGAGCAGTTCTTC,CASSLWQFNEQFF
TRBV4-3,TRBJ1-4,.,many,TGCGCCAGCAGCCAAGTTGGGACGGGACGGAAGAATGAAAAACTGTTTTTT,CASSQVGTGRKNEKLFF